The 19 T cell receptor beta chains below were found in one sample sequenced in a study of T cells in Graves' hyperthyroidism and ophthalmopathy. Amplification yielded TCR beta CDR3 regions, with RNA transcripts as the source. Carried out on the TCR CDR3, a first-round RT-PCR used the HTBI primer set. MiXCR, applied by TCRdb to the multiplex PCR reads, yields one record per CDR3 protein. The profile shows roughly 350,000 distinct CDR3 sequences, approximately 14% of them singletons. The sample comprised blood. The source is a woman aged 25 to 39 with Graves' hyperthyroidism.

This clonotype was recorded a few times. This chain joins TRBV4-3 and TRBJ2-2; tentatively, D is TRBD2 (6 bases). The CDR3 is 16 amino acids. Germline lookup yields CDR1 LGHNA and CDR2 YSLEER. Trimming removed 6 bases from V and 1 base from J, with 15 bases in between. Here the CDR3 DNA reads TGCGCCAGCAGGGATCTGGGGGGAGGGAACACCGGGGAGCTGTTTTTT. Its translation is CASRDLGGGNTGELFF.

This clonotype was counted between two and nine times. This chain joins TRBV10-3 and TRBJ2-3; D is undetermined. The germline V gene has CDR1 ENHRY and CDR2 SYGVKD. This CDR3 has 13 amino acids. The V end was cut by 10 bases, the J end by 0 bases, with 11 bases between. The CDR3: CATKGISTDTQYF. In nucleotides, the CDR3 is TGTGCCACTAAGGGAATCAGCACAGATACGCAGTATTTT.

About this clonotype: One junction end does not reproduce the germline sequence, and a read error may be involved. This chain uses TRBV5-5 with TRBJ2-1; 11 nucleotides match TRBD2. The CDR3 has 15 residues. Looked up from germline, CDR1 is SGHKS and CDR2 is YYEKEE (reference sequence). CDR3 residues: CASGVVAGGYNGQFF. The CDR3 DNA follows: TGTGCCAGTGGAGTGGTAGCGGGAGGGTACAATGGGCAGTTCTTC.

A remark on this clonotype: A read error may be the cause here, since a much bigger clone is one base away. The DNA for the CDR3 is TGTGCCTCTCGACGGGATCAATTCCCCGAGCAGTACTTC. This codes for CASRRDQFPEQYF. This chain connects TRBV6-2 or TRBV6-3 to TRBJ2-7, with D perhaps matching TRBD2 (5 bases). V was trimmed by 11 bases and J by 6 bases, leaving 20 bases between them. Germline assignment: CDR1 MNHEY and CDR2 SVGEGT. The CDR3 contains 13 residues.

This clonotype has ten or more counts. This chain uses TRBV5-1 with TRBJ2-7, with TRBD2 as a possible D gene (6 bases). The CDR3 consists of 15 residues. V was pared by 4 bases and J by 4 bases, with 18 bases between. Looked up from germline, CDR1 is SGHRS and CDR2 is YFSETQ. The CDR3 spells CASSHDLGGRYEQYF. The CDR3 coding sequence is TGCGCCAGCAGCCACGACCTGGGAGGCCGGTACGAGCAGTACTTC. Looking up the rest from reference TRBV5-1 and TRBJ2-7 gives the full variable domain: KAGVTQTPRYLIKTRGQQVTLSCSPISGHRSVSWYQQTPGQGLQFLFEYFSETQRNKGNFPGRFSGRQFSNSRSEMNVSTLELGDSALYLCASSHDLGGRYEQYFGPGTRLTVT.

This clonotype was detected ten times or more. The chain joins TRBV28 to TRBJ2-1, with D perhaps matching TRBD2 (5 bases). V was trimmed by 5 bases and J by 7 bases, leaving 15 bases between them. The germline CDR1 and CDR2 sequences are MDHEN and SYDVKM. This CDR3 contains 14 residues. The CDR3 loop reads CASSPPGLPNEQFF. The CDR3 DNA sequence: TGTGCCAGCAGTCCCCCTGGACTTCCGAATGAGCAGTTCTTC.

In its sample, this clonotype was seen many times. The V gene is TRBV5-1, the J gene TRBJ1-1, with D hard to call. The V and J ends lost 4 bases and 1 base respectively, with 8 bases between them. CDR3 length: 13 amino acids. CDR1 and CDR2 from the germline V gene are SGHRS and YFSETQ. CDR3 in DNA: TGCGCCAGCAGCACCTGGGAGAACACTGAAGCTTTCTTT. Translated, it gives CASSTWENTEAFF.

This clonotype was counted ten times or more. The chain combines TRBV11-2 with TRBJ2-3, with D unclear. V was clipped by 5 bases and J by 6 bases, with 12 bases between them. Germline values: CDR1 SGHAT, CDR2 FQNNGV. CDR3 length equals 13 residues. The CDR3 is CASSLAVWDTQYF. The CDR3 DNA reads TGTGCCAGCAGCCTCGCGGTGTGGGATACGCAGTATTTT.

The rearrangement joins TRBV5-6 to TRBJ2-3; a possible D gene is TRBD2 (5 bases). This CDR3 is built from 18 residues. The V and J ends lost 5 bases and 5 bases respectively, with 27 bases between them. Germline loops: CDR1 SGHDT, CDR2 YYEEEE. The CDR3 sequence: CASSTAYELVRQGDTQYF. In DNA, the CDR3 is TGTGCCAGCAGTACAGCCTACGAACTAGTAAGGCAAGGAGATACGCAGTATTTT.

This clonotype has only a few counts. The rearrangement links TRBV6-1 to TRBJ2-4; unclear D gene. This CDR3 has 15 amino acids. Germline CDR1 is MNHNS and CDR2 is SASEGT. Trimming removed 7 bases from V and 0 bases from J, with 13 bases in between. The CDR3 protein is CASTQIGIAKNIQYF. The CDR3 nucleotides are TGTGCCAGCACCCAAATAGGGATAGCCAAAAACATTCAGTACTTC.

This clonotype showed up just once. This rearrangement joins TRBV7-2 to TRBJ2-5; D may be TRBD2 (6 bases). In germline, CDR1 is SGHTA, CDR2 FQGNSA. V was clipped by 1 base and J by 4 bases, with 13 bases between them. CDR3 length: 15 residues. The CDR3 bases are TGTGCCAGCAGCTTAGTTTTCGGGAGTTCAGAGACCCAGTACTTC. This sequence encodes CASSLVFGSSETQYF.

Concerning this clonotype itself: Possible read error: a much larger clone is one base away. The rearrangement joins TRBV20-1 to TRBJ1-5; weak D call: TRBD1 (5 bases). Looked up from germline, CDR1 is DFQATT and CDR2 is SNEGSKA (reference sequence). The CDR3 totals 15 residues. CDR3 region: CSANLGGGKNQPQDF. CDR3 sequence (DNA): TGCAGTGCAAACCTGGGCGGGGGAAAAAATCAGCCCCAGGATTTT.

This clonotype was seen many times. CDR3 bases: TGTGCCAGTAGCAAGGGACAGCAGAACACTGAAGCTTTCTTT. Encoded protein: CASSKGQQNTEAFF. This chain connects TRBV19 to TRBJ1-1; 7 nucleotides line up with TRBD1. Germline CDR1 is LNHDA and CDR2 is SQIVND (reference sequence). The CDR3 is 14 residues long. V shed 6 bases and J 1 base; nucleotides not matched to a gene: 5.

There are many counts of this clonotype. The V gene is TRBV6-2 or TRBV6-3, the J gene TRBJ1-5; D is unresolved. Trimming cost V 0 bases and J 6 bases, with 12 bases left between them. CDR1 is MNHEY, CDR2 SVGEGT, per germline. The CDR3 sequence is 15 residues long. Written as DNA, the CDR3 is TGTGCCAGCAGTTACTCGATCTTCAAGGCTCAGCCCCAGCATTTT. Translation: CASSYSIFKAQPQHF.

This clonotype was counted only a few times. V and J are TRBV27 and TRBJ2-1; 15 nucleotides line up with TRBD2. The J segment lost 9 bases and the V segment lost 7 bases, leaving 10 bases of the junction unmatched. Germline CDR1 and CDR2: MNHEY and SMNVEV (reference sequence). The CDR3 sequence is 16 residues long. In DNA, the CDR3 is TGTGCCAGCAAAGCATCCGGGACTAGCGGGAGGAGTGAGCAGTTCTTC. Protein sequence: CASKASGTSGRSEQFF.

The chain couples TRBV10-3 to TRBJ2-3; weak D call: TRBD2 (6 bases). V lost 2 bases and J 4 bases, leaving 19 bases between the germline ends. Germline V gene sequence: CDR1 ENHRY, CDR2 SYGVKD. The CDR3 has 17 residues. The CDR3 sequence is CAISEVISGGPPDTQYF. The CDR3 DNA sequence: TGTGCCATCAGTGAGGTAATCAGCGGAGGGCCCCCAGATACGCAGTATTTT.

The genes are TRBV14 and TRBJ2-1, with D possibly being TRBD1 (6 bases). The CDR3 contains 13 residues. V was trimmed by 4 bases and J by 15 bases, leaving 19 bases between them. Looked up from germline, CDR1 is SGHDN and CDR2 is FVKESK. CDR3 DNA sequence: TGTGCCAGCAGCCCAACCGAGAGCAGGGGTCGGTTCTTC. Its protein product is CASSPTESRGRFF. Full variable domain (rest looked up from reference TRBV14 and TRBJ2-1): EAGVTQFPSHSVIEKGQTVTLRCDPISGHDNLYWYRRVMGKEIKFLLHFVKESKQDESGMPNNRFLAERTGGTYSTLKVQPAELEDSGVYFCASSPTESRGRFFGPGTRLTVL.

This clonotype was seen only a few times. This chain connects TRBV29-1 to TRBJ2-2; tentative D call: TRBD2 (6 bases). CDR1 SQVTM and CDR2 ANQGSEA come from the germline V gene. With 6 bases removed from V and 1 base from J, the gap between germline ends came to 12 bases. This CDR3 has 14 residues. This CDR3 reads CSVSSDKNTGELFF. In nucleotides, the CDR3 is TGCAGCGTCTCTAGCGACAAGAACACCGGGGAGCTGTTTTTT.

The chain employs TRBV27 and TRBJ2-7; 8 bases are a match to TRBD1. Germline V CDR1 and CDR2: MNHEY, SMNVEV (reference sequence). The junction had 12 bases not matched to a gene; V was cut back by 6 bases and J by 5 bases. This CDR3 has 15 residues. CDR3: CASSRSRTGKDEQYF. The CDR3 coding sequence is TGTGCCAGCAGCCGAAGCCGGACAGGGAAAGACGAGCAGTACTTC.